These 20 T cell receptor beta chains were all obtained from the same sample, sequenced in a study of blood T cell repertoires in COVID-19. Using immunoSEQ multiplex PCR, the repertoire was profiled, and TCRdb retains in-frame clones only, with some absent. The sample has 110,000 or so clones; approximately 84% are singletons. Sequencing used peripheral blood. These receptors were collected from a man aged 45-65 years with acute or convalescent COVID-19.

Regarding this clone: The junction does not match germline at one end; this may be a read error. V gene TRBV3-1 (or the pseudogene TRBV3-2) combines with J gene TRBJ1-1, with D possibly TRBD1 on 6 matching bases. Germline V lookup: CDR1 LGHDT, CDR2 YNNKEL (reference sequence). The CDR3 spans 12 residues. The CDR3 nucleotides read TGTGCCAGCAGCCAACGGGACACAGAAGCTTTCTTT. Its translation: CASSQRDTEAFF.

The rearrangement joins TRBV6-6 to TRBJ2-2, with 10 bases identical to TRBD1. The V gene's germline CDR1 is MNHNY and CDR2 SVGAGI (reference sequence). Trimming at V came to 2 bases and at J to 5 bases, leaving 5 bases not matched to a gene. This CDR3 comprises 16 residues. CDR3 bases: TGTGCCAGCAGTTACGGACAGGGGGAAAGGACCGGGGAGCTGTTTTTT. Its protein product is CASSYGQGERTGELFF.

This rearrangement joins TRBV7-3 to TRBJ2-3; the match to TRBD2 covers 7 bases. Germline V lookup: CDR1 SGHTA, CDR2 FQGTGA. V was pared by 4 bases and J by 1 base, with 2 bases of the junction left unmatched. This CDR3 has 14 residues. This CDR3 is CASSSAGGTDTQYF. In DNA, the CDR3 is TGTGCCAGCAGCTCCGCGGGGGGCACAGATACGCAGTATTTT.

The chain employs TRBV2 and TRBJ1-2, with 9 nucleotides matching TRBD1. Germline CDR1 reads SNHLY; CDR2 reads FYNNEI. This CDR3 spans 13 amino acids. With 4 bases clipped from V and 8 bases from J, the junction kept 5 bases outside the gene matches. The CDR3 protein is CASSVTGGEGYTF. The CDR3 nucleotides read TGTGCCAGCAGTGTAACAGGGGGCGAGGGCTACACCTTC. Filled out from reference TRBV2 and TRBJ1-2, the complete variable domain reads EPEVTQTPSHQVTQMGQEVILRCVPISNHLYFYWYRQILGQKVEFLVSFYNNEISEKSEIFDDQFSVERPDGSNFTLKIRSTKLEDSAMYFCASSVTGGEGYTFGSGTRLTVV.

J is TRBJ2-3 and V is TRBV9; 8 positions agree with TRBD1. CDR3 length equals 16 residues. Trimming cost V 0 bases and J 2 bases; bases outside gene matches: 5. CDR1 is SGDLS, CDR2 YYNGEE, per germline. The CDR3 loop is CASSVAQGAYTDTQYF. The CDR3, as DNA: TGTGCCAGCAGCGTAGCCCAGGGGGCCTACACAGATACGCAGTATTTT. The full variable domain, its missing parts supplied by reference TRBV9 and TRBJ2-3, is DSGVTQTPKHLITATGQRVTLRCSPRSGDLSVYWYQQSLDQGLQFLIQYYNGEERAKGNILERFSAQQFPDLHSELNLSSLELGDSALYFCASSVAQGAYTDTQYFGPGTRLTVL.

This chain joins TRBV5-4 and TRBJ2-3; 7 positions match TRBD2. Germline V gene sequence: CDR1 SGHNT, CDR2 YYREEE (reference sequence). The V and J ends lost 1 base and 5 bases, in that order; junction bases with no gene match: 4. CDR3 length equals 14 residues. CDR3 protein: CASSLMSGEDTQYF. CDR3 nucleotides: TGTGCCAGCAGCTTGATGAGCGGGGAAGATACGCAGTATTTT. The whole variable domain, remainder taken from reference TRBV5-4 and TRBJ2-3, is ETGVTQSPTHLIKTRGQQVTLRCSSQSGHNTVSWYQQALGQGPQFIFQYYREEENGRGNFPPRFSGLQFPNYSSELNVNALELDDSALYLCASSLMSGEDTQYFGPGTRLTVL.

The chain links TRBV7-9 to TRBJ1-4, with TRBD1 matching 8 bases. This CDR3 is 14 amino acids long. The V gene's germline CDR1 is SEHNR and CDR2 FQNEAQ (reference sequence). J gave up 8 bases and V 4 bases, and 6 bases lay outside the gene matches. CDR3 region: CASSSGTGSEKLFF. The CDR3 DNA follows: TGTGCCAGCAGCTCCGGGACAGGATCCGAAAAACTGTTTTTT.

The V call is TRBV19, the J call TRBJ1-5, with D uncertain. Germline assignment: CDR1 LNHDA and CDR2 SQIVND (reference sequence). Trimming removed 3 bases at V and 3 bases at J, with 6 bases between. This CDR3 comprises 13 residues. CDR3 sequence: CASSIEDNQPQHF. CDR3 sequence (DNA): TGTGCCAGTAGTATTGAGGACAATCAGCCCCAGCATTTT.

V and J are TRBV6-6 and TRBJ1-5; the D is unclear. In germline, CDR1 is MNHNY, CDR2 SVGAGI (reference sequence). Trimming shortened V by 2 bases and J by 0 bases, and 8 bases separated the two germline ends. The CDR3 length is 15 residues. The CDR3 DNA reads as TGTGCCAGCAGTTACGAAGAGGATAGCAATCAGCCCCAGCATTTT. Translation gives CASSYEEDSNQPQHF.

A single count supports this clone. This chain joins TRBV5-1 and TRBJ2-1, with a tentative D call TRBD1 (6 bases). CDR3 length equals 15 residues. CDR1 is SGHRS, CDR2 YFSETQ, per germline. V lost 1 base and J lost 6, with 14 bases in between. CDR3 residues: CASSLSGDGSNEQFF. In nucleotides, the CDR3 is TGCGCCAGCAGCTTGTCAGGGGATGGTTCCAATGAGCAGTTCTTC.

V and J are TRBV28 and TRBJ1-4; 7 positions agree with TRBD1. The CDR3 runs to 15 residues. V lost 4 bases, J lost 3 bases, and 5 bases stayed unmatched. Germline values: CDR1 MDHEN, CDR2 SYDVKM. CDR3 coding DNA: TGTGCCAGCAGTTACCCCGGGACAGCTAATGAAAAACTGTTTTTT. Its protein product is CASSYPGTANEKLFF.

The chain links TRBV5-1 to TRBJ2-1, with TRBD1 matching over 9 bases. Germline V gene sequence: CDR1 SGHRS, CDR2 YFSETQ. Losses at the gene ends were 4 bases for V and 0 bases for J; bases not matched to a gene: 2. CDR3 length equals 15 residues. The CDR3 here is CASSMTGGSYNEQFF. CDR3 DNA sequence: TGCGCCAGCAGCATGACAGGGGGCTCCTACAATGAGCAGTTCTTC.

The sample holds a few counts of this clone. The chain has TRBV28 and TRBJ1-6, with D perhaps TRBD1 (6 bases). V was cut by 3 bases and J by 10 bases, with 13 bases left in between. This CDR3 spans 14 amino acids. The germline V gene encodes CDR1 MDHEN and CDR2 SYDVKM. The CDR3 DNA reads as TGTGCCAGCAGTTTGGGGGCGGCGAAATCACCCCTCCACTTT. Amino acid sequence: CASSLGAAKSPLHF. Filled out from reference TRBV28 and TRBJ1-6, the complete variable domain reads DVKVTQSSRYLVKRTGEKVFLECVQDMDHENMFWYRQDPGLGLRLIYFSYDVKMKEKGDIPEGYSVSREKKERFSLILESASTNQTSMYLCASSLGAAKSPLHFGNGTRLTVT.

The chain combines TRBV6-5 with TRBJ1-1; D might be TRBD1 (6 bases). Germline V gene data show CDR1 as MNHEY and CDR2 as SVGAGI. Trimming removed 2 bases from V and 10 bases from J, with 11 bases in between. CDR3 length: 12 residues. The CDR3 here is CASSYGGRVAFF. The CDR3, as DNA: TGTGCCAGCAGTTACGGGGGCAGGGTAGCTTTCTTT.

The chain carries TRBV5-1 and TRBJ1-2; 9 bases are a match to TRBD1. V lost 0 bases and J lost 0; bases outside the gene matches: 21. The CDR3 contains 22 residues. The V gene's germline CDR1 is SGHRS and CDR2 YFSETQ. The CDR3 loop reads CASSLVAHRQGGPLDPNYGYTF. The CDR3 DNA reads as TGCGCCAGCAGCTTGGTGGCACATCGACAGGGGGGACCACTGGACCCTAACTATGGCTACACCTTC.

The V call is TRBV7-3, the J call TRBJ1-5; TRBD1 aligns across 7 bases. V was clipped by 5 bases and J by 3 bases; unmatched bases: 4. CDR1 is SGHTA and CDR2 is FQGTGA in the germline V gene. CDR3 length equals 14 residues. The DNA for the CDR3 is TGTGCCAGCAGCCCCGGGACAGACAATCAGCCCCAGCATTTT. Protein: CASSPGTDNQPQHF.

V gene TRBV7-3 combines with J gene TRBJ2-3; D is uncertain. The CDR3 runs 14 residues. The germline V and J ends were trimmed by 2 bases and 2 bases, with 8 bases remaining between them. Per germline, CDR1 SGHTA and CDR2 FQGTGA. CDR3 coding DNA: TGTGCCAGCAGCTTAGCCCACTTCACAGATACGCAGTATTTT. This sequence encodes CASSLAHFTDTQYF.

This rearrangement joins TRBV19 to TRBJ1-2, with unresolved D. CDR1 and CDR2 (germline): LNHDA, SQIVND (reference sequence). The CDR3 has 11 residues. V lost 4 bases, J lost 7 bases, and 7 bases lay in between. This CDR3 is CASSRWSGYTF. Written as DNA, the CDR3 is TGTGCCAGTAGTAGGTGGAGTGGCTACACCTTC.

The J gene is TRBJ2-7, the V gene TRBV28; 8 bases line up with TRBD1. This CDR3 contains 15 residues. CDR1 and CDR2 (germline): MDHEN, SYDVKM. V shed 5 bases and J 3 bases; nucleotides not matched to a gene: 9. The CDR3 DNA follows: TGTGCCAGCAGTCTACAGGGGGTTCATGACTACGAGCAGTACTTC. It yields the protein CASSLQGVHDYEQYF.

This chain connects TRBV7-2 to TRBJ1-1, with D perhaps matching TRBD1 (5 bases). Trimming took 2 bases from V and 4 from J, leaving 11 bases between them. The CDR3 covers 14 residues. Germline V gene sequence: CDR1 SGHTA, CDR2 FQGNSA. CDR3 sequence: CASSLYGGGTEAFF. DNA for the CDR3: TGTGCCAGCAGCTTATACGGGGGGGGCACTGAAGCTTTCTTT.